This T cell receptor beta chain was documented in a study of T cells after yellow fever vaccination. Study as a whole: The fractions with low cell numbers were processed using SMART-Seq v4 Ultra Low Input.

TCRdb independently ran MiXCR on the 5' RACE reads; one entry per CDR3 protein. The sample contains about 130,000 distinct CDR3 sequences, 8% to 10% of which appear only once. This clonotype occurred a few times. Its matching antigen is unknown. Study conclusions and caveats: Subsequent booster samples again held most clones from primary vaccination (96% CD4, 85% to 90% CD8).

CDR3 size: 14 residues. The germline V gene encodes CDR1 SGHDT and CDR2 YYEEEE. V shed 1 base and J shed 6 bases, with 14 bases lying between them. The origin of this receptor is a man aged 18 to 29 who received the YFV17D yellow fever vaccine. The specimen comprised CD8+ T cells sorted from PBMCs, sampled on the day of the yellow fever booster vaccination. This chain links TRBV5-6 with TRBJ2-7; a weak D match, TRBD2 (6 bases). CDR3 in DNA: TGTGCCAGCAGCTTGCCGGGACTTAGCGGCGAGCAGTACTTC. This encodes CASSLPGLSGEQYF.